This T cell receptor beta chain originates from a study of CD8 T cells in ankylosing spondylitis. Study-level points and caveats: Some motif variants had been reported before (in reactive arthritis synovial fluid and blood).

For this clonotype: Its antigen is unknown.

Using its own MiXCR run on the 5' RACE reads, TCRdb lists one record per CDR3 protein. The sample consists of roughly 220,000 distinct CDR3 sequences, roughly a tenth of them appearing once. Trimming took 0 bases from V and 6 from J, leaving 9 bases between them. Per the germline V gene, CDR1 is SGHRS and CDR2 is YFSETQ. The CDR3 is 13 amino acids. The rearrangement links TRBV5-1 to TRBJ2-5, with D perhaps matching TRBD1 (6 bases). Sample: blood, either unsorted or a sorted T cell fraction (not recorded which). The source is a male donor with ankylosing spondylitis or in good health (not recorded which). In nucleotides, the CDR3 is TGCGCCAGCAGCTTGGCCACAGGGAAGACCCAGTACTTC. Residues: CASSLATGKTQYF.